These 29 T cell receptor beta chains originate from one sample sequenced in a study of T cell responses to AZD1222 COVID-19 vaccine. Generated by immunoSEQ multiplex PCR, the TCRdb table keeps only in-frame clones and is missing some. The repertoire holds 150,000 or so clones, with about 90% as singletons. Sequenced here: peripheral blood, sampled 28 days after the second AZD1222 dose. The origin of the receptors is an adult who received the AZD1222 COVID-19 vaccine.

V usage is TRBV18 and J usage is TRBJ1-1; TRBD1 is a possible D gene (6 bases). There are 14 residues in the CDR3. Germline V CDR1 and CDR2: KGHSH, LQKENI. The germline V and J ends were trimmed by 5 bases and 10 bases, with 20 bases remaining between them. The CDR3 nucleotides read TGTGCCAGCTCAGCCCGGGACACCCGAGGGGTAGCTTTCTTT. Protein product: CASSARDTRGVAFF. Combining the CDR3 with reference TRBV18 and TRBJ1-1 gives the whole variable domain NAGVMQNPRHLVRRRGQEARLRCSPMKGHSHVYWYRQLPEEGLKFMVYLQKENIIDESGMPKERFSAEFPKEGPSILRIQQVVRGDSAAYFCASSARDTRGVAFFGQGTRLTVV.

This chain joins TRBV3-1 (or the pseudogene TRBV3-2) and TRBJ1-3; D ambiguous. Trimming took 6 bases from V and 0 from J, leaving 15 bases between them. Germline V gene sequence: CDR1 LGHDT, CDR2 YNNKEL (reference sequence). This CDR3 has 16 residues. The CDR3 is CASRPDERSSGNTIYF. CDR3 DNA sequence: TGTGCCAGCAGGCCGGACGAGCGGAGCTCTGGAAACACCATATATTTT.

The V and J genes are TRBV5-1 and TRBJ2-3, with 7 bases lining up with TRBD2. The germline V gene has CDR1 SGHRS and CDR2 YFSETQ. J lost 1 base, V lost 4 bases, and 15 bases had no gene match. The CDR3 is 18 amino acids. The CDR3 here is CASSAGEALKPGTDTQYF. The CDR3 nucleotides are TGCGCCAGCAGCGCGGGGGAGGCTTTAAAACCTGGCACAGATACGCAGTATTTT.

The CDR3 loop reads CASSPRTGTNEKLFF. DNA of the CDR3: TGTGCCAGCTCACCGAGGACAGGAACTAATGAAAAACTGTTTTTT. V gene TRBV18 combines with J gene TRBJ1-4, with TRBD1 matching 7 bases. Trimming removed 3 bases from V and 1 base from J; junction bases left unmatched: 2. CDR1 and CDR2 (germline): KGHSH, LQKENI. CDR3 length: 15 amino acids.

This clone appeared once. The chain combines TRBV5-4 with TRBJ1-3, with TRBD1 matching 7 bases. Trimming cost V 4 bases and J 0 bases; bases outside gene matches: 13. The CDR3 consists of 18 residues. The germline CDR1 and CDR2 sequences are SGHNT and YYREEE (reference sequence). CDR3 sequence: CASSRLRQGLNSGNTIYF. The CDR3, as DNA: TGTGCCAGCAGCCGACTACGACAGGGTTTAAACTCTGGAAACACCATATATTTT.

V usage is TRBV6-5 and J usage is TRBJ2-7; 7 bases map to TRBD1. V lost 2 bases to trimming and J lost 2 bases; unmatched junction nucleotides: 3. The CDR3 totals 14 residues. Germline CDR1 MNHEY, CDR2 SVGAGI. DNA of the CDR3: TGTGCCAGCAGTTACGTGACAGGGACCTACGAGCAGTACTTC. The encoded protein is CASSYVTGTYEQYF.

The chain links TRBV9 to TRBJ1-3; D uncertain. The CDR3 spans 10 residues. V lost 7 bases and J 9 bases, leaving 8 bases between the germline ends. CDR1 and CDR2 from the germline V gene are SGDLS and YYNGEE. Here the CDR3 DNA reads TGTGCCAGCCCCCCGACCACCATATATTTT. Its translation is CASPPTTIYF.

This clone has a single count. The V gene is TRBV5-1, the J gene TRBJ2-5; TRBD2 matches 9 bases. Germline CDR1 reads SGHRS; CDR2 reads YFSETQ. CDR3 length: 16 amino acids. With V trimmed by 3 bases and J by 4 bases, 10 bases remained unmatched. The CDR3 DNA sequence: TGCGCCAGCAGCTGGGTAGCGGGGGTTGGTTCAGAGACCCAGTACTTC. Residues: CASSWVAGVGSETQYF. Supplemented by reference TRBV5-1 and TRBJ2-5, the full variable domain reads KAGVTQTPRYLIKTRGQQVTLSCSPISGHRSVSWYQQTPGQGLQFLFEYFSETQRNKGNFPGRFSGRQFSNSRSEMNVSTLELGDSALYLCASSWVAGVGSETQYFGPGTRLLVL.

This chain links TRBV5-4 with TRBJ2-3; 10 bases align to TRBD1. The CDR3 runs 15 residues. V lost 4 bases and J lost 2; bases outside the gene matches: 4. Germline V gives CDR1 SGHNT, CDR2 YYREEE (reference sequence). The CDR3 DNA follows: TGTGCCAGCAGCCCGACAGGGGGCGACACAGATACGCAGTATTTT. Translation: CASSPTGGDTDTQYF.

The gene calls are TRBV11-3 and TRBJ1-6; 12 bases fit TRBD1. The junction had 8 bases not matched to a gene; V was cut back by 5 bases and J by 9 bases. The CDR3 runs 16 residues. Germline V lookup: CDR1 SGHNT, CDR2 YENEEA. The CDR3 region has the DNA TGTGCCAGCAGCCAGACCACGGGACAGGGGGCTTCACCCCTCCACTTT. Translation: CASSQTTGQGASPLHF.

The chain employs TRBV7-2 and TRBJ2-7; D might be TRBD2 (5 bases). V was trimmed by 4 bases and J by 5 bases, leaving 15 bases between them. The CDR3 length is 14 residues. Germline CDR1 and CDR2: SGHTA and FQGNSA. This CDR3 is CASSSGTPGNEQYF. In DNA, the CDR3 is TGTGCCAGCAGCTCCGGAACACCGGGGAACGAGCAGTACTTC.

V is TRBV28 and J is TRBJ1-3; D is unresolved. The germline V gene encodes CDR1 MDHEN and CDR2 SYDVKM. Trimming took off 3 bases at V and 0 bases at J, with 12 bases between the two ends. This CDR3 comprises 16 residues. The CDR3 bases are TGTGCCAGCAGTTTCGTTCGAGCTTTCTCTGGAAACACCATATATTTT. This codes for CASSFVRAFSGNTIYF.

V usage is TRBV28 and J usage is TRBJ1-2; D uncertain. Trimming shortened V by 2 bases and J by 5 bases, and 15 bases separated the two germline ends. The CDR3 runs 15 residues. CDR1 is MDHEN, CDR2 SYDVKM, per germline. The CDR3 DNA follows: TGTGCCAGCAGTTTACTGTTGGAGGGAGGGTATGGCTACACCTTC. Translated, it gives CASSLLLEGGYGYTF.

This chain links TRBV3-1 (or the pseudogene TRBV3-2) with TRBJ1-6; D may be TRBD1 (5 bases). The germline V and J ends were trimmed by 3 bases and 10 bases, with 10 bases remaining between them. The CDR3 is made up of 13 amino acids. The germline V gene has CDR1 LGHDT and CDR2 YNNKEL (reference sequence). The CDR3 loop is CASSHQGGSPLHF. CDR3 sequence (DNA): TGTGCCAGCAGCCATCAGGGTGGCTCACCCCTCCACTTT.

This chain uses TRBV27 with TRBJ1-4, with TRBD1 matching over 7 bases. Germline values: CDR1 MNHEY, CDR2 SMNVEV (reference sequence). J gave up 0 bases and V 0 bases, and 4 bases lay outside the gene matches. CDR3 length equals 17 residues. The CDR3 reads CASSLSRDSATNEKLFF. The CDR3 DNA follows: TGTGCCAGCAGTTTATCGAGGGACAGTGCAACTAATGAAAAACTGTTTTTT.

The gene calls are TRBV2 and TRBJ1-6; 8 bases match TRBD1. CDR3 length: 14 residues. V gave up 5 bases and J gave up 6 bases; unmatched junction bases: 3. Germline V lookup: CDR1 SNHLY, CDR2 FYNNEI. The DNA for the CDR3 is TGTGCCAGCAGTCCAGACAGGGGTAATTCACCCCTCCACTTT. It translates to CASSPDRGNSPLHF.

The V call is TRBV18, the J call TRBJ2-6; D is ambiguous. Germline CDR1 reads KGHSH; CDR2 reads LQKENI. V was pared by 1 base and J by 0 bases, with 13 bases between. CDR3 length equals 18 residues. The CDR3 DNA reads as TGTGCCAGCTCACCACGCCGGAGCACAAGCTCTGGGGCCAACGTCCTGACTTTC. Its protein is CASSPRRSTSSGANVLTF.

This sequence joins TRBV3-1 (or the pseudogene TRBV3-2) and TRBJ2-7, with no clear D. The CDR3 has 13 amino acids. Trimming took 7 bases from V and 0 from J, leaving 10 bases between them. Germline V gene data show CDR1 as LGHDT and CDR2 as YNNKEL (reference sequence). In DNA, the CDR3 is TGTGCCAGCAAAGACTTAAGCTCCTACGAGCAGTACTTC. It translates to CASKDLSSYEQYF.

The chain uses TRBV28 and TRBJ1-1; 9 bases map to TRBD1. The CDR3 is made up of 15 amino acids. V gave up 1 base and J gave up 1 base; unmatched junction bases: 1. Germline CDR1 reads MDHEN; CDR2 reads SYDVKM. CDR3 amino acids: CASSLSGQGNTEAFF. The CDR3 DNA reads as TGTGCCAGCAGTTTATCGGGACAGGGGAACACTGAAGCTTTCTTT.

This chain joins TRBV7-8 and TRBJ1-2; D remains ambiguous. Germline V gene lookup returns CDR1 SGHVS and CDR2 FQNEAQ. Trimming took 5 bases from V and 8 from J, leaving 9 bases between them. The CDR3 spans 11 residues. CDR3 loop: CASSPSRGYTF. In DNA form, the CDR3 reads TGTGCCAGCAGCCCCAGTCGCGGCTACACCTTC.

Worth noting for this clone: Since no conserved phenylalanine or tryptophan closes the CDR3, a read error is the likely cause. The DNA is left out, because the CDR3 cannot be placed on it with certainty; the CDR3 is given as TCRdb lists it. This chain joins TRBV2 and TRBJ1-1. Germline V CDR1 and CDR2: SNHLY, FYNNEI. The CDR3 has 13 residues if both end residues are counted. The CDR3 reads CASSEAGSPLLIS.

The rearrangement links TRBV19 to TRBJ1-2, with TRBD1 matching over 7 bases. Per germline, CDR1 LNHDA and CDR2 SQIVND (reference sequence). V lost 6 bases, J lost 3 bases, and 10 bases stayed unmatched. The CDR3 has 15 residues. The CDR3 loop reads CASRGDSMGHYGYTF. DNA for the CDR3: TGTGCCAGTAGGGGGGACAGCATGGGCCACTATGGCTACACCTTC.

The chain carries TRBV7-9 and TRBJ2-2; a weak D match, TRBD1 (6 bases). CDR1 is SEHNR, CDR2 FQNEAQ, per germline (reference sequence). The CDR3 extends over 14 amino acids. Trimming left V 4 bases short and J 5 bases short, with 11 bases between. The CDR3: CASSSPTGTGELFF. CDR3 DNA: TGTGCCAGCAGCTCTCCCACAGGGACCGGGGAGCTGTTTTTT.

The chain joins TRBV5-1 to TRBJ2-1; 14 bases match TRBD2. V was clipped by 4 bases and J by 6 bases; unmatched bases: 12. This CDR3 region has 18 residues. CDR1 and CDR2 from the germline V gene are SGHRS and YFSETQ. Written as DNA, the CDR3 is TGCGCCAGCAGCCCACTGACTAGCGGGAGGGCCTCGGGCAATGAGCAGTTCTTC. It encodes CASSPLTSGRASGNEQFF.

This clone has a single count. This chain uses TRBV6-2 or TRBV6-3 with TRBJ2-1; D perhaps matches TRBD2 (5 bases). This CDR3 contains 18 residues. The germline gives CDR1 MNHEY, CDR2 SVGEGT. Trimming took 2 bases from V and 0 from J, leaving 17 bases between them. CDR3 nucleotide sequence: TGTGCCAGCAGTTACGGGATAACGGGGTCGAGCTCCTACAATGAGCAGTTCTTC. The encoded protein is CASSYGITGSSSYNEQFF.

V usage is TRBV6-5 and J usage is TRBJ2-1; TRBD1 might be the D (5 bases). This CDR3 comprises 13 residues. V was shortened by 0 bases and J by 8 bases, with 8 bases between the two germline ends. Looked up from germline, CDR1 is MNHEY and CDR2 is SVGAGI. CDR3 amino acids: CASSYSQGYEQFF. The CDR3 region has the DNA TGTGCCAGCAGTTACTCGCAGGGCTATGAGCAGTTCTTC.

V is TRBV24-1 and J is TRBJ2-1, with 9 bases that match TRBD1. Germline CDR1 is KGHDR and CDR2 is SFDVKD. V shed 5 bases and J 0 bases; nucleotides not matched to a gene: 4. The CDR3 extends over 16 amino acids. CDR3 in amino acids: CATSGTGDSSYNEQFF. As DNA, the CDR3 is TGTGCCACCAGTGGGACAGGGGATAGCTCCTACAATGAGCAGTTCTTC.

The chain has TRBV28 and TRBJ1-2; no reliable D call. The CDR3 sequence is 15 residues long. Trimming removed 5 bases from V and 4 bases from J, with 17 bases in between. CDR1 MDHEN and CDR2 SYDVKM come from the germline V gene. CDR3: CASSTTDGRLYGYTF. DNA for the CDR3: TGTGCCAGCAGTACAACCGATGGACGCCTCTATGGCTACACCTTC.

The chain couples TRBV15 to TRBJ2-6; 7 bases line up with TRBD2. V shed 0 bases and J 1 base; nucleotides not matched to a gene: 0. The CDR3 totals 16 residues. Germline V lookup: CDR1 LNHNV, CDR2 YYDKDF (reference sequence). CDR3 bases: TGTGCCACCAGCAGAGAAGCGGGGTCTGGGGCCAACGTCCTGACTTTC. Amino acid sequence: CATSREAGSGANVLTF.